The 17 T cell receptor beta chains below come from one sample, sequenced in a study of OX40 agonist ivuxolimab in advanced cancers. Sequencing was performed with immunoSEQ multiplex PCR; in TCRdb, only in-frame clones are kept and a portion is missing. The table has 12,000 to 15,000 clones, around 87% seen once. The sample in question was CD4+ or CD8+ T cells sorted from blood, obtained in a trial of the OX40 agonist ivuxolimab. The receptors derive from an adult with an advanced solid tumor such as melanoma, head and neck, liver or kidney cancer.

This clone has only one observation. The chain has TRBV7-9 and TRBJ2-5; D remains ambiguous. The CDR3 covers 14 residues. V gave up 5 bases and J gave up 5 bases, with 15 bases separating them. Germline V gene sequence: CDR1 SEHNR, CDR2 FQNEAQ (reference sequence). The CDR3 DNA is TGTGCCAGCAGCCCAGAGAGTTCCTGGGAGACCCAGTACTTC. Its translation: CASSPESSWETQYF.

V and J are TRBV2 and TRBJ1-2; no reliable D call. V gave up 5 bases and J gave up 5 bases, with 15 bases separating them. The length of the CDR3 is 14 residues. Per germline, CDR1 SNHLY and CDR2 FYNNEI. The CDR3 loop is CASSSGTLLYGYTF. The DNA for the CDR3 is TGTGCCAGCAGTTCTGGAACGCTTCTATATGGCTACACCTTC. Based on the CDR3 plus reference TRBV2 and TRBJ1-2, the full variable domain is EPEVTQTPSHQVTQMGQEVILRCVPISNHLYFYWYRQILGQKVEFLVSFYNNEISEKSEIFDDQFSVERPDGSNFTLKIRSTKLEDSAMYFCASSSGTLLYGYTFGSGTRLTVV.

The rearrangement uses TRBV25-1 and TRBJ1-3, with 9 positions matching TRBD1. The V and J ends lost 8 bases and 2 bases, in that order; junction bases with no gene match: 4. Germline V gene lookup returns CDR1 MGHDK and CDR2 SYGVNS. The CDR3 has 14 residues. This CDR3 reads CASLDRGPGNTIYF. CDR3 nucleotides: TGTGCCAGCTTGGACAGGGGCCCTGGAAACACCATATATTTT.

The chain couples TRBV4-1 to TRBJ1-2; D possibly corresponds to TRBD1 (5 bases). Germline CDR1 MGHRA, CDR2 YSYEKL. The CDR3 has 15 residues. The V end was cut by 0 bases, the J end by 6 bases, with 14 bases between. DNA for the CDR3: TGCGCCAGCAGCCAAGATTGGCCCAGGGCCGATGGCTACACCTTC. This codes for CASSQDWPRADGYTF.

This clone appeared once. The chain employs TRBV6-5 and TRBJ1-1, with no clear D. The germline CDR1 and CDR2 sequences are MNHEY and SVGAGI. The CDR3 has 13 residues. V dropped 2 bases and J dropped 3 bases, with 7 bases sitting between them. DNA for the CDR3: TGTGCCAGCAGTTACCGGCCTCACACTGAAGCTTTCTTT. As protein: CASSYRPHTEAFF.

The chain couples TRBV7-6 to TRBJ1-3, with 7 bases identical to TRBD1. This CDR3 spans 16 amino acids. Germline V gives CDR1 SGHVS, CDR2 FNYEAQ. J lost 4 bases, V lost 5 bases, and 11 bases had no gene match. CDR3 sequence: CASSIGTATGGNTIYF. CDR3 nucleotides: TGTGCCAGCAGCATCGGGACAGCAACGGGGGGAAACACCATATATTTT. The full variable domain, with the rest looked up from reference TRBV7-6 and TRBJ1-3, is GAGVSQSPRYKVTKRGQDVALRCDPISGHVSLYWYRQALGQGPEFLTYFNYEAQQDKSGLPNDRFSAERPEGSISTLTIQRTEQRDSAMYRCASSIGTATGGNTIYFGEGSWLTVV.

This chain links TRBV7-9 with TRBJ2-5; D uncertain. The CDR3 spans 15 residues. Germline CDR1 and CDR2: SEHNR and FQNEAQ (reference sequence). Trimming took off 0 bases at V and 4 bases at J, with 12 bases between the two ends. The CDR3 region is CASSLAGSRGETQYF. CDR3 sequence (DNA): TGTGCCAGCAGCTTAGCGGGTAGCAGAGGAGAGACCCAGTACTTC.

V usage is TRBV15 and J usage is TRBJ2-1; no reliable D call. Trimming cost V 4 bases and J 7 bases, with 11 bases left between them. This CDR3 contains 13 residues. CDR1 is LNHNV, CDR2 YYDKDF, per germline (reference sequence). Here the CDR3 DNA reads TGTGCCACCAGCATGAATTGGTGGAATGAGCAGTTCTTC. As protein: CATSMNWWNEQFF. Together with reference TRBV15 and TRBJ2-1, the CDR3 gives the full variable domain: DAMVIQNPRYQVTQFGKPVTLSCSQTLNHNVMYWYQQKSSQAPKLLFHYYDKDFNNEADTPDNFQSRRPNTSFCFLDIRSPGLGDTAMYLCATSMNWWNEQFFGPGTRLTVL.

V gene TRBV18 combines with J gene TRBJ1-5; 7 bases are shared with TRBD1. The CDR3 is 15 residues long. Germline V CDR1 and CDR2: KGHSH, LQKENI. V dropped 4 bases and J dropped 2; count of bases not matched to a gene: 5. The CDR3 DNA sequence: TGTGCCAGCTCACGCGGACAGGAGGGCAATCAGCCCCAGCATTTT. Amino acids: CASSRGQEGNQPQHF.

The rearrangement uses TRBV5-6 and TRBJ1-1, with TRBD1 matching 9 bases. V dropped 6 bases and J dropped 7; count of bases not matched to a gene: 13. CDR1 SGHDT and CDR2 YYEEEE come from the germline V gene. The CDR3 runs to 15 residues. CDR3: CASTSRDRATREAFF. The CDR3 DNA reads TGTGCCAGCACTTCCCGGGACAGGGCTACCCGTGAAGCTTTCTTT.

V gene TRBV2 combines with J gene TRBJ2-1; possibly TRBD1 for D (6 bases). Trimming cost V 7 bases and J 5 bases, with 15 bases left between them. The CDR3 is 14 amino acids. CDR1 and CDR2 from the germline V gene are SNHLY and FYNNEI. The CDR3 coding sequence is TGTGCCAGCAATCCCCGTACAGGGCACAATGAGCAGTTCTTC. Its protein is CASNPRTGHNEQFF.

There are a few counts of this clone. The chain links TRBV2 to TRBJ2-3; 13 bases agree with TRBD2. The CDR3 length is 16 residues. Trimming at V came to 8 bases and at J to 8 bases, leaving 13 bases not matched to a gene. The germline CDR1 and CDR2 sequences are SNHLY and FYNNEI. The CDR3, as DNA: TGTGCCAGCGAACTTGGGACTAGCGGGGCTCTCGGTACGCAGTATTTT. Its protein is CASELGTSGALGTQYF.

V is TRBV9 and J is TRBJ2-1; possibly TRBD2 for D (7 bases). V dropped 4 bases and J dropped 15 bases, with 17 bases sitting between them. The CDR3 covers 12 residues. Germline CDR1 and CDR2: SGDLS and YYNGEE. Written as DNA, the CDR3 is TGTGCCAGCAGCACCGAGGGGGGGCCGCTGTTCTTC. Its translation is CASSTEGGPLFF. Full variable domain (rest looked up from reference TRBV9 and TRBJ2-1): DSGVTQTPKHLITATGQRVTLRCSPRSGDLSVYWYQQSLDQGLQFLIQYYNGEERAKGNILERFSAQQFPDLHSELNLSSLELGDSALYFCASSTEGGPLFFGPGTRLTVL.

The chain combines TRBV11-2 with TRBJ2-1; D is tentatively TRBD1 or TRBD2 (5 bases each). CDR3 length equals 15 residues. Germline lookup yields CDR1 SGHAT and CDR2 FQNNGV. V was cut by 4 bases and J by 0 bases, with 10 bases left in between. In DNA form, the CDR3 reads TGTGCCAGCAGCTCGGGACCGAGCTCCTACAATGAGCAGTTCTTC. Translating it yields CASSSGPSSYNEQFF. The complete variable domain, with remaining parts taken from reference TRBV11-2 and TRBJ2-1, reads EAGVAQSPRYKIIEKRQSVAFWCNPISGHATLYWYQQILGQGPKLLIQFQNNGVVDDSQLPKDRFSAERLKGVDSTLKIQPAKLEDSAVYLCASSSGPSSYNEQFFGPGTRLTVL.

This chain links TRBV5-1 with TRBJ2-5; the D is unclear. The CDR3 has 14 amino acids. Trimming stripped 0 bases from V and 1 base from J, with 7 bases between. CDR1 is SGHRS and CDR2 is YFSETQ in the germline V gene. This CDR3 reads CASSLDSFQETQYF. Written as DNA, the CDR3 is TGCGCCAGCAGCTTGGATTCTTTCCAAGAGACCCAGTACTTC.

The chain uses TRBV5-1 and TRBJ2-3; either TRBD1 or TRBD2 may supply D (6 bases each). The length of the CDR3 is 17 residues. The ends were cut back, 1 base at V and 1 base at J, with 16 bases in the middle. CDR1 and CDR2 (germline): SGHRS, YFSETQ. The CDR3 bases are TGCGCCAGCAGCTTGATGCCGGGTCGGGGGCGCACAGATACGCAGTATTTT. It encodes CASSLMPGRGRTDTQYF.

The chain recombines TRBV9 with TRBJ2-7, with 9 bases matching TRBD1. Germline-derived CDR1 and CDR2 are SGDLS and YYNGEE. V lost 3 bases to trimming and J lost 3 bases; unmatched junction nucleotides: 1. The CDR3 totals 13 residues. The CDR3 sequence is CASSGQGGYEQYF. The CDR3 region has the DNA TGTGCCAGCAGCGGACAGGGGGGCTACGAGCAGTACTTC.